The rows below give T cell receptor beta chains drawn from one sample of a study of blood T cell repertoires in COVID-19. The table came from immunoSEQ multiplex PCR; TCRdb's copy has only in-frame clones and leaves some out. Seen here are almost 500,000 clones, approximately 86% observed once, and the top ten hold approximately 8%. The material sequenced was PBMCs or T cells enriched from blood (not recorded which). These receptors were collected from a woman aged 55-69 years who had recovered from COVID-19. Each CDR3 is given with its conserved first and last residue. Fields, in order: clone size, J gene, V gene, CDR3 length, D gene, CDR3 DNA, CDR3 protein. A D gene is named only where the DNA matches it firmly. Rows give clone size only sometimes, using once, few, many, or a class for an expanded clone.

size: NA
J: TRBJ2-1
V: TRBV5-5
length: 12
D: NA
DNA: TGTGCCAGCAGCAACGCGTACAATGAGCAGTTCTTC
CDR3: CASSNAYNEQFF

size: NA
J: TRBJ2-7
V: TRBV5-4
length: 15
D: TRBD1
DNA: TGTGCCAGCAGCTTGGTAGGGACAGGAACCTACGAGCAGTACTTC
CDR3: CASSLVGTGTYEQYF

size: NA
J: TRBJ1-5
V: TRBV4-1
length: 14
D: TRBD1
DNA: TGCGCCAGCAGCCAGATACAGGGGGATCAGCCCCAGCATTTT
CDR3: CASSQIQGDQPQHF

size: NA
J: TRBJ2-7
V: TRBV11-2
length: 13
D: NA
DNA: TGTGCCAGCCGGACCCTTAGGGGCTACGAGCAGTACTTC
CDR3: CASRTLRGYEQYF

size: NA
J: TRBJ2-5
V: TRBV12-3/TRBV12-4
length: 11
D: NA
DNA: TGTGCCAGCAGTTTTGAGGAGACCCAGTACTTC
CDR3: CASSFEETQYF

size: NA
J: TRBJ2-2
V: TRBV7-9
length: 13
D: NA
DNA: TGTGCCAGCCTTACTAGTGGGACCGGGGAGCTGTTTTTT
CDR3: CASLTSGTGELFF

size: NA
J: TRBJ1-1
V: TRBV4-1
length: 17
D: NA
DNA: TGCGCCAGCAGCCGCCTGAACTTGCCGGGACAAAGTGTGAAAGCTTTCTTT
CDR3: CASSRLNLPGQSVKAFF

size: once
J: TRBJ2-1
V: TRBV5-1
length: 15
D: TRBD2
DNA: TGCGCCAGCAGCTTGGTAGGGACTAGAGGCTATGAGCAGTTCTTC
CDR3: CASSLVGTRGYEQFF

size: NA
J: TRBJ1-5
V: TRBV6-5
length: 14
D: NA
DNA: TGTGCCAGCAGTTCCCGGGGAGCTCATCAGCCCCAGCATTTT
CDR3: CASSSRGAHQPQHF

size: NA
J: TRBJ1-5
V: TRBV5-8
length: 16
D: TRBD1
DNA: TGTGCCAGCAGCCCCCGGACAGGGTTAAGCAATCAGCCCCAGCATTTT
CDR3: CASSPRTGLSNQPQHF

size: few
J: TRBJ2-7
V: TRBV10-2
length: 11
D: NA
DNA: TGCGCCAGCAGCCCTATGTACGAGCAGTACTTC
CDR3: CASSPMYEQYF

size: NA
J: TRBJ1-4
V: TRBV9
length: 15
D: TRBD1
DNA: TGTGCCAGCAGCAGACGGACAGGGGGCGATGAAAAACTGTTTTTT
CDR3: CASSRRTGGDEKLFF

size: NA
J: TRBJ2-7
V: TRBV6-5
length: 16
D: TRBD1
DNA: TGTGCCAGCAGTTACTCACAGGGGAATCGGGCGTACGAGCAGTACTTC
CDR3: CASSYSQGNRAYEQYF

size: NA
J: TRBJ1-6
V: TRBV27
length: 18
D: NA
DNA: TGTGCCAGCAGTTTAGTCCAGGGGCCCACCTCCTATAATTCACCCCTCCACTTT
CDR3: CASSLVQGPTSYNSPLHF

size: NA
J: TRBJ2-5
V: TRBV5-1
length: 14
D: TRBD2
DNA: TGCGCCAGCAGCACGGGGACTAGTCAAGAGACCCAGTACTTC
CDR3: CASSTGTSQETQYF

size: NA
J: TRBJ1-1
V: TRBV7-6
length: 13
D: TRBD1
DNA: TGTGCCAGCAGCGCACAGGGGGAGAGTGAAGCTTTCTTT
CDR3: CASSAQGESEAFF

size: NA
J: TRBJ2-1
V: TRBV23-1
length: 20
D: TRBD1
DNA: TGCGCCAGCAGTCACCCGAACCAGGGGGCTTCCTTAAGCTCCTACAATGAGCAGTTCTTC
CDR3: CASSHPNQGASLSSYNEQFF

size: NA
J: TRBJ2-1
V: TRBV6-5
length: 11
D: NA
DNA: TGTGCCAGCAGTTACTCGGGGGGACAGTTCTTC
CDR3: CASSYSGGQFF

size: NA
J: TRBJ1-6
V: TRBV6-1
length: 15
D: TRBD1
DNA: TGTGCCAGCAGTGAAGTAACAGGGGGTAGGTCACCCCTCCACTTT
CDR3: CASSEVTGGRSPLHF

size: NA
J: TRBJ2-5
V: TRBV24-1
length: 15
D: NA
DNA: TGTGCCACCAGTGATGCGGGACGGCTTCAAGAGACCCAGTACTTC
CDR3: CATSDAGRLQETQYF

size: NA
J: TRBJ2-5
V: TRBV5-5
length: 15
D: TRBD1
DNA: TGTGCCAGCAGAAGAACCGGGACAGGCCAAGAGACCCAGTACTTC
CDR3: CASRRTGTGQETQYF

size: NA
J: TRBJ2-2
V: TRBV5-6
length: 18
D: TRBD1
DNA: TGTGCCAGCAGCTTGGGGGCGGTTTGGACAGGGAATACCGGGGAGCTGTTTTTT
CDR3: CASSLGAVWTGNTGELFF

size: NA
J: TRBJ1-6
V: TRBV7-2
length: 14
D: NA
DNA: TGTGCCACCTCCCGAGGACAGCTTAATTCACCCCTCCACTTT
CDR3: CATSRGQLNSPLHF

size: few
J: TRBJ2-2
V: TRBV10-1
length: 15
D: NA
DNA: TGCGCCAGCAGCGTAACAGGGACGAACACCGGGGAGCTGTTTTTT
CDR3: CASSVTGTNTGELFF

size: NA
J: TRBJ2-2
V: TRBV3-1/TRBV3-2
length: 16
D: TRBD1
DNA: TGTGCCAGCAGCCACGCGTCGGGACAGCAGGCCGGGGAGCTGTTTTTT
CDR3: CASSHASGQQAGELFF

size: NA
J: TRBJ1-1
V: TRBV3-1/TRBV3-2
length: 15
D: NA
DNA: TGTGCCAGCAGCCCAAAATCGGACAGATGGACTGAAGCTTTCTTT
CDR3: CASSPKSDRWTEAFF

size: few
J: TRBJ2-3
V: TRBV27
length: 13
D: NA
DNA: TGTGCCAGCAGTACCGACAGAACAGATACGCAGTATTTT
CDR3: CASSTDRTDTQYF

size: NA
J: TRBJ1-1
V: TRBV2
length: 15
D: NA
DNA: TGTGCCAGCAGCCGGGAGTGGGCGAAGAACACTGAAGCTTTCTTT
CDR3: CASSREWAKNTEAFF

size: NA
J: TRBJ2-1
V: TRBV6-5
length: 16
D: TRBD2
DNA: TGTGCCAGCAATTATTTAAGCGGGGGGCCGTACAATGAGCAGTTCTTC
CDR3: CASNYLSGGPYNEQFF

size: NA
J: TRBJ1-1
V: TRBV2
length: 10
D: NA
DNA: TGTGCCAGCCCAGGTTCCGAAGCTTTCTTT
CDR3: CASPGSEAFF

size: NA
J: TRBJ1-2
V: TRBV28
length: 14
D: NA
DNA: TGTGCCAGCAGTTTGGGAGACGCTAACTATGGCTACACCTTC
CDR3: CASSLGDANYGYTF

size: NA
J: TRBJ2-3
V: TRBV29-1
length: 13
D: TRBD2
DNA: TGCAGCGTTGTGTTAGCGGGGACAGATACGCAGTATTTT
CDR3: CSVVLAGTDTQYF

size: NA
J: TRBJ2-7
V: TRBV4-1
length: 16
D: TRBD1
DNA: TGCGCCAGCAGCCTAGTCGGACAGGGGGCCTCCTACGAGCAGTACTTC
CDR3: CASSLVGQGASYEQYF

size: NA
J: TRBJ1-1
V: TRBV6-1
length: 14
D: NA
DNA: TGTGCCAGCAGTGACGCTACAGTGAACACTGAAGCTTTCTTT
CDR3: CASSDATVNTEAFF

size: NA
J: TRBJ2-2
V: TRBV30
length: 11
D: NA
DNA: TGTGCCTGGGCAGGTCCCGGGGAGCTGTTTTTT
CDR3: CAWAGPGELFF

size: NA
J: TRBJ1-2
V: TRBV10-3
length: 13
D: TRBD1
DNA: TGTGCCATCAGTGAAGGACAGGGGAGAGGCTACACCTTC
CDR3: CAISEGQGRGYTF

size: NA
J: TRBJ2-2
V: TRBV19
length: 13
D: NA
DNA: TGTGCCAGTACCTTATATTCCTCCGGGGAGCTGTTTTTT
CDR3: CASTLYSSGELFF

size: NA
J: TRBJ1-5
V: TRBV19
length: 14
D: NA
DNA: TGTGCCAGTAGTCCCTTCGGGGTAGATCAGCCCCAGCATTTT
CDR3: CASSPFGVDQPQHF

size: NA
J: TRBJ2-3
V: TRBV21-1
length: 17
D: NA
DNA: TGTGCCAGCAGCAAACGTCTCAGCGGGGGGGACACAGATACGCAGTATTTT
CDR3: CASSKRLSGGDTDTQYF

size: NA
J: TRBJ2-4
V: TRBV29-1
length: 13
D: NA
DNA: TGCAGCGTTGAAGCCAGGGGTGGTGACATTCAGTACTTC
CDR3: CSVEARGGDIQYF

size: NA
J: TRBJ2-5
V: TRBV4-1
length: 17
D: TRBD2
DNA: TGCGCCAGCAGCCACCGGGCTAGCGGGGCGATCCAAGAGACCCAGTACTTC
CDR3: CASSHRASGAIQETQYF